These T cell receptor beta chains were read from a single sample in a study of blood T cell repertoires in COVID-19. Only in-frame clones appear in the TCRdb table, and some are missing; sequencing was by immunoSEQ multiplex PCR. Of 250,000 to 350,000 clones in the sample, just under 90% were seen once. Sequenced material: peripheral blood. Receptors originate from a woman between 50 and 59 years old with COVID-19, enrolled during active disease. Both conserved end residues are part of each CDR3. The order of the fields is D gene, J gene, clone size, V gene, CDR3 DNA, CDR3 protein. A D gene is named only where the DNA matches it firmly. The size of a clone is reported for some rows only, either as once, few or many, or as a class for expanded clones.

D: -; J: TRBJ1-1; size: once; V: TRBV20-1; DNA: TGCAGTGCTAGAGACCTCCGGGGAGCTTTCTTT; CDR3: CSARDLRGAFF
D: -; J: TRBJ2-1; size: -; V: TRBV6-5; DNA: TGTGCCAGCAGTCCCGGGAACAATGAGCAGTTCTTC; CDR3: CASSPGNNEQFF
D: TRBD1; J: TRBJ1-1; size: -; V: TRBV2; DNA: TGTGCCAGCAGTGCAGGGGGCGGGAACACTGAAGCTTTCTTT; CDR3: CASSAGGGNTEAFF
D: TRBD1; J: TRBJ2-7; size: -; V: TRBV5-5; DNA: TGTGCCAGCAGCACTCAGGGGGCCCGGAACTACGAGCAGTACTTC; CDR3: CASSTQGARNYEQYF
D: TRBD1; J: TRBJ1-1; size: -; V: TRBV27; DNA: TGTGCCAGCAGGTCCCGGGACAGGGGGTTGGGAGCTGAAGCTTTCTTT; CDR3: CASRSRDRGLGAEAFF
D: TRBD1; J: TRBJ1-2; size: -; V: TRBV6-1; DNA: TGTGCCAGCAGTGAAGCGGGGTCCCCGACAGGGGGCCTCTATGGCTACACCTTC; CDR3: CASSEAGSPTGGLYGYTF
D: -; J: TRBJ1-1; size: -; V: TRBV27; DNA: TGTGCCAGCAGTTTCGGGGGACGAATCTACACTGAAGCTTTCTTT; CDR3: CASSFGGRIYTEAFF
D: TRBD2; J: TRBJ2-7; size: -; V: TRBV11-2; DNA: TGTGCCAGCAGCATTGCTAGCGGGCGCTCCTACGAGCAGTACTTC; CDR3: CASSIASGRSYEQYF
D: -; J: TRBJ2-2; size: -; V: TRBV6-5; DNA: TGTGCCAGCAGTCCGGGACTCTTGAACACCGGGGAGCTGTTTTTT; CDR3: CASSPGLLNTGELFF
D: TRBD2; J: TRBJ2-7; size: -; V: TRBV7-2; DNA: TGTGCCAGCAGCGTAGCGGGAGTCCCGGCCGAGCAGTACTTC; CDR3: CASSVAGVPAEQYF
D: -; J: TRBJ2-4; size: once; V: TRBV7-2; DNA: TGTGCCAGCAGCTTAGCTTCAGGGGGGGCCAAAAACATTCAGTACTTC; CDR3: CASSLASGGAKNIQYF
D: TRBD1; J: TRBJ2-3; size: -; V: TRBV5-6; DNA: TGTGCCAGCAGCTTGTTTGGACAGGGGACTACCACAGATACGCAGTATTTT; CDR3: CASSLFGQGTTTDTQYF
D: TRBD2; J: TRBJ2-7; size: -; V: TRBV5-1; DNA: TGCGCCAGCAGACGACTAGCGGGAGCCTCCTACGAGCAGTACTTC; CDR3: CASRRLAGASYEQYF
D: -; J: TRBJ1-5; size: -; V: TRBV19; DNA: TGTGCCAGTATCTTCAGGGATGGAAGCAATCAGCCCCAGCATTTT; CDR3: CASIFRDGSNQPQHF
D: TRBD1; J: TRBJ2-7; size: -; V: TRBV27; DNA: TGTGCCAGCAGTTTCCTCCGGACAGGGAGTTCCTACGAGCAGTACTTC; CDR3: CASSFLRTGSSYEQYF
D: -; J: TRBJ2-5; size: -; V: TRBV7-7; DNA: TGTGCCAGCAGCTTAGGACTACAAGAGACCCAGTACTTC; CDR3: CASSLGLQETQYF
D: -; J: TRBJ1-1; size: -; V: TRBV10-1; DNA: TGCGCCAGCCGTATTACAGGTGAAGGTGAAGCTTTCTTT; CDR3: CASRITGEGEAFF
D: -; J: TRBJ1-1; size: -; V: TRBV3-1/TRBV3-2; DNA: TGTGCCAGCAGCCCCTCGATGGTTGGGAGCCCCAGGGCTTTCTTT; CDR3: CASSPSMVGSPRAFF